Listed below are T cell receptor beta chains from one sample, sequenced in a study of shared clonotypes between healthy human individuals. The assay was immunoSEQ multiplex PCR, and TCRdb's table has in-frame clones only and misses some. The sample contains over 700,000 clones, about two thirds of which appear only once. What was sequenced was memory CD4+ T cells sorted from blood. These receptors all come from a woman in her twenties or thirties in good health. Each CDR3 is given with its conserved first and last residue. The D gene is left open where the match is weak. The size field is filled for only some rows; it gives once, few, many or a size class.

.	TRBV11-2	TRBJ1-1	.	TGTGCCAGCAGCAGTGGGGCAGGGGCTTTTGCGAACACTGAAGCTTTCTTT	CASSSGAGAFANTEAFF
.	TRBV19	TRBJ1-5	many	TGTGCCAGTAGTCTAGGGGGACCCCAGCATTTT	CASSLGGPQHF
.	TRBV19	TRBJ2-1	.	TGTGCCAGTAGTCTCACCACTACAACTCACAGGGCGAGCTCCTACAATGAGCAGTTCTTC	CASSLTTTTHRASSYNEQFF
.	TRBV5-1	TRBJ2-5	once	TGCGCCAGCAGCTTGGCCCGTCTAAACCAAGAGACCCAGTACTTC	CASSLARLNQETQYF
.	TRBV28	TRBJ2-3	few	TGTGCCAGCAGAACCCTCGGGCAGTATAGCACAGATACGCAGTATTTT	CASRTLGQYSTDTQYF
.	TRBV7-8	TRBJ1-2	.	TGTGCCAGCAGCTTATATTCTGGGGGGAACTATGGCTACACCTTC	CASSLYSGGNYGYTF
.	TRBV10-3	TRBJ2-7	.	TGTGCCATCAGTGAAAGGCAGGACAACGAGCAGTACTTC	CAISERQDNEQYF
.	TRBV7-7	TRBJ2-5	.	TGTGCCAGCAGCTTAGCGGGTGGGGTAACGGCTCAAGAGACCCAGTACTTC	CASSLAGGVTAQETQYF
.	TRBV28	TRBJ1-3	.	TGTGCCAGCAGTTTATCAGGCGGCTCTGGAAACACCATATATTTT	CASSLSGGSGNTIYF
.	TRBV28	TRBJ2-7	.	TGTGCCAGCAGAGGGGCCCTCTACGAGCAGTACTTC	CASRGALYEQYF
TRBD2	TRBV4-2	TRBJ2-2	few	TGTGCCAGCAGCCTCGCTAGCGGGACGAACACCGGGGAGCTGTTTTTT	CASSLASGTNTGELFF
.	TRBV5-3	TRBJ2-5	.	TGTGCCAGAAGCTTCCCCTCCCCCCAAAGACACAAACAAGAGACCCAGTACTTC	CARSFPSPQRHKQETQYF
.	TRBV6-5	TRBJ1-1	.	TGTGCCAGCAGCCTATCCGAAGGAACTGAAGCTTTCTTT	CASSLSEGTEAFF
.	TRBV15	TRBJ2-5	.	TGTGCCACCAGAGTAGGACTTGTTCAAGAGACCCAGTACTTC	CATRVGLVQETQYF
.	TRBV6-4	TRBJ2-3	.	TGTGCCAGCAGTGATCATTCGGGGACAGATACGCAGTATTTT	CASSDHSGTDTQYF
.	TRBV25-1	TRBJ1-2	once	TGTGCCAGCAGTATAGTTCAACTGGGAAAGACCTATGGCTACACCTTC	CASSIVQLGKTYGYTF
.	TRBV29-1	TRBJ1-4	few	TGCAGCGTTGTGACAGAGGGGGAAAAACTGTTTTTT	CSVVTEGEKLFF
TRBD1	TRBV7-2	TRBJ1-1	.	TGTGCCAGCAGCGCCCCAGGGGGAGGCAACACTGAAGCTTTCTTT	CASSAPGGGNTEAFF
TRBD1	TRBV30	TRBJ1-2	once	TGTGCCTGCTTCACTGGGACAGGTGGCGGCTACACCTTC	CACFTGTGGGYTF
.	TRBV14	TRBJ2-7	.	TGTGCCAGCAGCCCAAGCGGCCCTAGGGGCTGGACTAATTCACGCTACGAGCAGTACTTC	CASSPSGPRGWTNSRYEQYF
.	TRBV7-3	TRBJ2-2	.	TGTGCCAGCAGCTCCCTAAGGGGATTAACGGACACCGGGGAGCTGTTTTTT	CASSSLRGLTDTGELFF
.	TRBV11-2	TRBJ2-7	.	TGTGCCAGCACAATGCTGGGCTTGACCTACGAGCAGTACTTC	CASTMLGLTYEQYF
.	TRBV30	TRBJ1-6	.	TGTGCCTGGAGCCTGGGGCAACCCTCAAATTCACCCCTCCACTTT	CAWSLGQPSNSPLHF
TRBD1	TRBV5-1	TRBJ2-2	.	TGCGCCAGCAGCTCGGGACAGGGAAAAAACGGGGAGCTGTTTTTT	CASSSGQGKNGELFF
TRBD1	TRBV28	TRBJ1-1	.	TGTGCCAGCAGTTTAACAACAGGGGGGAAAGCTTTCTTT	CASSLTTGGKAFF
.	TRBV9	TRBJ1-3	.	TGTGCCAGCAGCGCCCGCCGGGAGGGAGTAGGAAACACCATATATTTT	CASSARREGVGNTIYF
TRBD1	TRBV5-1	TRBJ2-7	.	TGCGCCAGCAGTTCCGGACAGGGCGTCGACGAGCAGTACTTC	CASSSGQGVDEQYF
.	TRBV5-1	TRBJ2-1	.	TGCGCCAGCAGCTCAACTGGGAATGAGCAGTTCTTC	CASSSTGNEQFF
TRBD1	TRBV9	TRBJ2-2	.	TGTGCCAGCAGCGTAGAACCGGTGACAGGGGGCACCGGGGAGCTGTTTTTT	CASSVEPVTGGTGELFF
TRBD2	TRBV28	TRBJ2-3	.	TGTGCCAGCAGTTCCACCGGGACTAGGGGGATCCACACAGATACGCAGTATTTT	CASSSTGTRGIHTDTQYF
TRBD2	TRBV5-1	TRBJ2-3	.	TGCGCCAGCAGCAGGGGTGCGGGAGGGCAAACAGATACGCAGTATTTT	CASSRGAGGQTDTQYF
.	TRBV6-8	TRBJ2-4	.	TGTGCCAGCAGTGGGGGGGACAGGAAAAACATTCAGTACTTC	CASSGGDRKNIQYF